This section outlines one TCR beta chain sequence together with its context. Its antigen is unknown. The data are from a study of cytomegalovirus exposure and HLA in healthy donors. Study-level points and caveats: Certain indistinguishable V segments, among them TRBV6-2 and TRBV6-3, were excluded. According to the study, some 160 TCR beta chains were cytomegalovirus-associated. Clonal expansion was found to be greater in HLA-associated TCR beta chains than in equally common others in a later analysis. Another analysis was done later, and it associated around 15,000 TCR beta sequences with HLA alleles at 0.05 false discovery rate.

PCR was performed using 60 Vbeta and 13 Jbeta primers. The repertoire was sequenced with immunoSEQ multiplex PCR; TCRdb's copy has only in-frame clones and lacks some. The sample holds about 160,000 clones, around 77% seen once. The ends were cut back, 6 bases at V and 0 bases at J, with 8 bases in the middle. The CDR3 extends over 13 amino acids. CDR1 and CDR2 from the germline V gene are MDHEN and SYDVKM. The sequenced sample consisted of PBMCs. The chain uses TRBV28 and TRBJ1-1; D might be TRBD1 (5 bases). The receptor was isolated from a man in his thirties or forties in good health and CMV-seropositive. CDR3 bases: TGTGCCAGCAGGACACAGGTGAACACTGAAGCTTTCTTT. This codes for CASRTQVNTEAFF.